The present T cell receptor beta chain was sequenced within a study of regulatory T cells in long-lasting Graves disease. There are a few counts of this clonotype. Its specificity is unknown. Unmatched junction bases numbered 17, after V lost 4 bases and J lost 7 bases. The germline CDR1 and CDR2 sequences are MGHRA and YSYEKL. The CDR3 is 17 residues long. Time point denoted: newly diagnosed GD, antithyroid drugs for less than 3 months. TCR sequences were obtained from RNA taken from PBMCs. Arm-PCR of CDR3 regions with iRepertoire HTBI primers generated TCR beta libraries. TCRdb re-called the multiplex PCR reads through MiXCR, storing one row per CDR3 protein. The table shows some 410,000 distinct CDR3 sequences, with less than 20% occurring only once. Study-wide findings and caveats: The number of shared public clonotypes was higher in persistent patients (fewer than 3,000) than new patients (966).

These data also featured in a second study, about T cells in Graves' hyperthyroidism and ophthalmopathy. From that report: The hyperthyroidism was newly diagnosed and had lasted under 2 months; the patients were aged 18 to 65. The study left out patients who had uncontrolled infection, other autoimmune disease, pregnancy or lactation. Diagnosis rested on symptoms, serum thyroxine and TRAb, thyroid ultrasound, and orbital computed tomography.

The specimen was peripheral blood mononuclear cells (PBMCs), collected at new diagnosis, from a patient treated with antithyroid drugs. This TCR came from a woman aged 25 to 45 with Graves disease. The chain links TRBV4-1 to TRBJ2-5, with 8 positions matching TRBD2. In DNA, the CDR3 is TGCGCCAGCAGCCCCCTCGCGGGAGGAGGTAGTATCGGGACCCAGTACTTC. It specifies CASSPLAGGGSIGTQYF.